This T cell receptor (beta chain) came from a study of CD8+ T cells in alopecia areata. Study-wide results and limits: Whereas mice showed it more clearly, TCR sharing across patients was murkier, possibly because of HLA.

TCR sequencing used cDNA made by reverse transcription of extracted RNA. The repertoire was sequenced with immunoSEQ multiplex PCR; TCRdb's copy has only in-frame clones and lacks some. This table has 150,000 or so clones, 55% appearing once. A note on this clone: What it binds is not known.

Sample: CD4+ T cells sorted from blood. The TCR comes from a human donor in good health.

The CDR3 protein is CAWAVLDGYTF. The CDR3 coding sequence is TGTGCCTGGGCGGTCTTGGATGGCTACACCTTC. V is TRBV30 and J is TRBJ1-2; D gene ambiguous. V lost 5 bases, J lost 6 bases, and 10 bases lay in between. CDR1 is GTSNPN and CDR2 is SVGIG in the germline V gene (reference sequence). The CDR3 covers 11 residues.